This TCR beta chain was captured in a study of Ad26.COV2.S vaccination and SARS-CoV-2 variants. In the study overall: Participants got Ad26.COV2.S intramuscularly, once or twice 56 days apart.

The sample's treatment: 15 to 20 received Ad26.COV2.S at low or high dose, single or two shots; about 5 received placebo; per-sample allocation not given. Day 63 after the first injection of vaccine or placebo was the sampling time. The method was immunoSEQ multiplex PCR; TCRdb's version includes in-frame clones alone and lacks a portion of them. In the table there are about 480,000 clones, about 83% of which are singletons. The CDR3 is made up of 15 amino acids. Germline trimming cut 7 bases from V and 6 bases from J; bases unmatched to any gene: 7. The germline CDR1 and CDR2 sequences are SGHTA and FQGNSA. This clone showed up just once.

This rearrangement joins TRBV7-2 to TRBJ2-2; TRBD2 agrees at 11 bases. The TCR originated in a person aged 18-65 years who received the Ad26.COV2.S COVID-19 vaccine or a placebo. The material sequenced was peripheral blood, taken in a trial of Ad26.COV2.S vaccine versus placebo. For the CDR3, the DNA is TGTGCCAGCACCCTAGAGGGACTAGCGGCCGGGGAGCTGTTTTTT. Its translation: CASTLEGLAAGELFF.